This is a list of T cell receptor beta chains from one sample in a study of blood T cell repertoires in COVID-19. Libraries were prepared by immunoSEQ multiplex PCR; TCRdb keeps only in-frame clonotypes and omits some of them. This table holds roughly 80,000 clones, approximately 81% found once. Sequencing used peripheral blood. The receptors were sampled from a woman in her 70s with acute or convalescent COVID-19. The CDR3 runs from the conserved cysteine through the conserved F or W. Each record gives: CDR3 length, clone size, J gene, D gene, V gene, CDR3 protein, CDR3 DNA. The D gene is left open where the match is weak. A clone size is listed for some rows: how often the clone was seen (once, few, many), or a class if it is expanded.

len: 16
abundance: .
j_gene: TRBJ1-4
d_gene: .
v_gene: TRBV2
CDR3aa: CASSEAKGATNEKLFF
CDR3nt: TGTGCCAGCAGTGAAGCGAAAGGGGCAACTAATGAAAAACTGTTTTTT

len: 15
abundance: .
j_gene: TRBJ1-3
d_gene: .
v_gene: TRBV7-9
CDR3aa: CASSLAQGLGNTIYF
CDR3nt: TGTGCCAGCAGCTTAGCTCAGGGCCTGGGAAACACCATATATTTT

len: 18
abundance: .
j_gene: TRBJ1-2
d_gene: TRBD1
v_gene: TRBV11-3
CDR3aa: CASSPARDRGAPNYGYTF
CDR3nt: TGTGCCAGCAGCCCCGCGCGGGACAGGGGGGCTCCTAACTATGGCTACACCTTC

len: 15
abundance: .
j_gene: TRBJ2-1
d_gene: .
v_gene: TRBV4-2
CDR3aa: CASSQASGDYDEQFF
CDR3nt: TGTGCCAGCAGCCAAGCCTCAGGGGATTACGATGAGCAGTTCTTC

len: 15
abundance: .
j_gene: TRBJ2-5
d_gene: TRBD2
v_gene: TRBV7-9
CDR3aa: CASIELAGFQETQYF
CDR3nt: TGTGCCAGCATTGAACTAGCGGGGTTTCAAGAGACCCAGTACTTC

len: 16
abundance: .
j_gene: TRBJ2-5
d_gene: .
v_gene: TRBV4-1
CDR3aa: CASSQEAGTYLGTQYF
CDR3nt: TGCGCCAGCAGCCAAGAGGCCGGGACTTACCTGGGGACCCAGTACTTC

len: 16
abundance: .
j_gene: TRBJ2-1
d_gene: TRBD2
v_gene: TRBV5-1
CDR3aa: CASSLAGGLAINEQFF
CDR3nt: TGCGCCAGCAGCTTAGCGGGGGGGCTCGCTATCAATGAGCAGTTCTTC

len: 13
abundance: few
j_gene: TRBJ1-1
d_gene: .
v_gene: TRBV6-5
CDR3aa: CASTRGGSTEAFF
CDR3nt: TGTGCCAGCACTCGGGGTGGGAGCACTGAAGCTTTCTTT

len: 13
abundance: .
j_gene: TRBJ1-5
d_gene: .
v_gene: TRBV19
CDR3aa: CAMSGGVNQPQHF
CDR3nt: TGTGCCATGTCGGGCGGGGTCAATCAGCCCCAGCATTTT

len: 12
abundance: .
j_gene: TRBJ2-2
d_gene: .
v_gene: TRBV12-3/TRBV12-4
CDR3aa: CASSFWPGELFF
CDR3nt: TGTGCCAGCAGTTTCTGGCCCGGGGAGCTGTTTTTT

len: 14
abundance: .
j_gene: TRBJ1-1
d_gene: .
v_gene: TRBV12-5
CDR3aa: CASGLVPGNTEAFF
CDR3nt: TGTGCTAGTGGTTTGGTACCCGGGAACACTGAAGCTTTCTTT

len: 15
abundance: .
j_gene: TRBJ1-1
d_gene: .
v_gene: TRBV18
CDR3aa: CASSPPRGSNTEAFF
CDR3nt: TGTGCCAGCTCACCACCAAGGGGCTCGAACACTGAAGCTTTCTTT

len: 14
abundance: .
j_gene: TRBJ1-1
d_gene: TRBD1
v_gene: TRBV6-5
CDR3aa: CASGWTGRDTEAFF
CDR3nt: TGTGCCAGCGGATGGACAGGGAGGGACACTGAAGCTTTCTTT

len: 17
abundance: .
j_gene: TRBJ1-6
d_gene: .
v_gene: TRBV28
CDR3aa: CASSFNGWGQYNSPLHF
CDR3nt: TGTGCCAGCAGTTTCAATGGGTGGGGACAATATAATTCACCCCTCCACTTT

len: 15
abundance: .
j_gene: TRBJ2-2
d_gene: .
v_gene: TRBV18
CDR3aa: CASSPEGLSTGELFF
CDR3nt: TGTGCCAGCTCACCGGAGGGGTTAAGCACCGGGGAGCTGTTTTTT

len: 13
abundance: .
j_gene: TRBJ2-2
d_gene: .
v_gene: TRBV6-4
CDR3aa: CASSDTGGGELFF
CDR3nt: TGTGCCAGCAGTGACACGGGTGGCGGGGAGCTGTTTTTT

len: 14
abundance: .
j_gene: TRBJ1-3
d_gene: .
v_gene: TRBV5-8
CDR3aa: CASRPGRTGNTIYF
CDR3nt: TGTGCCAGCAGACCTGGGCGTACTGGAAACACCATATATTTT

len: 14
abundance: .
j_gene: TRBJ1-3
d_gene: .
v_gene: TRBV5-1
CDR3aa: CASRGIYSGNTIYF
CDR3nt: TGCGCCAGCAGGGGCATCTACTCTGGAAACACCATATATTTT

len: 15
abundance: .
j_gene: TRBJ1-3
d_gene: .
v_gene: TRBV28
CDR3aa: CASSLSSRGGNTIYF
CDR3nt: TGTGCCAGCAGTTTATCGTCCAGGGGTGGAAACACCATATATTTT

len: 18
abundance: .
j_gene: TRBJ1-6
d_gene: TRBD1
v_gene: TRBV5-3
CDR3aa: CARSLADRGFSYNSPLHF
CDR3nt: TGTGCCAGAAGCTTGGCGGACAGGGGGTTCTCCTATAATTCACCCCTCCACTTT

len: 15
abundance: .
j_gene: TRBJ2-4
d_gene: TRBD1
v_gene: TRBV6-1
CDR3aa: CASSLQGTAKNIQYF
CDR3nt: TGTGCCAGCAGTCTACAGGGGACGGCCAAAAACATTCAGTACTTC

len: 14
abundance: few
j_gene: TRBJ2-5
d_gene: .
v_gene: TRBV4-3
CDR3aa: CASSQDTAKETQYF
CDR3nt: TGCGCCAGCAGCCAAGATACAGCTAAAGAGACCCAGTACTTC

len: 16
abundance: .
j_gene: TRBJ1-5
d_gene: .
v_gene: TRBV10-3
CDR3aa: CAISETQGGSNQPQHF
CDR3nt: TGTGCCATCAGTGAAACCCAGGGTGGTAGCAATCAGCCCCAGCATTTT

len: 14
abundance: .
j_gene: TRBJ2-2
d_gene: .
v_gene: TRBV9
CDR3aa: CASSARTNTGELFF
CDR3nt: TGTGCCAGCAGCGCCAGGACAAACACCGGGGAGCTGTTTTTT

len: 16
abundance: .
j_gene: TRBJ2-5
d_gene: TRBD1
v_gene: TRBV9
CDR3aa: CASSPPRDRGPETQYF
CDR3nt: TGTGCCAGCAGCCCCCCCCGGGACAGGGGGCCAGAGACCCAGTACTTC

len: 14
abundance: .
j_gene: TRBJ2-5
d_gene: .
v_gene: TRBV9
CDR3aa: CASSGGGDQETQYF
CDR3nt: TGTGCCAGCAGCGGTGGAGGAGACCAAGAGACCCAGTACTTC

len: 15
abundance: few
j_gene: TRBJ2-2
d_gene: .
v_gene: TRBV4-3
CDR3aa: CASSQGLGFSGELFF
CDR3nt: TGCGCCAGCAGCCAAGGACTAGGGTTCTCCGGGGAGCTGTTTTTT

len: 14
abundance: .
j_gene: TRBJ1-4
d_gene: .
v_gene: TRBV18
CDR3aa: CASSPTVSNEKLFF
CDR3nt: TGTGCCAGCTCACCGACAGTCTCTAATGAAAAACTGTTTTTT

len: 12
abundance: .
j_gene: TRBJ1-2
d_gene: .
v_gene: TRBV6-5
CDR3aa: CASAEWGPGYTF
CDR3nt: TGTGCCAGCGCAGAGTGGGGGCCTGGCTACACCTTC

len: 15
abundance: .
j_gene: TRBJ1-6
d_gene: TRBD1
v_gene: TRBV3-1/TRBV3-2
CDR3aa: CASSQAGQGTSPLHF
CDR3nt: TGTGCCAGCAGCCAGGCCGGACAGGGTACTTCACCCCTCCACTTT

len: 14
abundance: .
j_gene: TRBJ2-5
d_gene: .
v_gene: TRBV11-2
CDR3aa: CASSPSFSQETQYF
CDR3nt: TGTGCCAGCAGCCCCTCCTTTTCCCAAGAGACCCAGTACTTC

len: 15
abundance: few
j_gene: TRBJ1-6
d_gene: TRBD1
v_gene: TRBV5-4
CDR3aa: CASSNRDRVNSPLHF
CDR3nt: TGTGCCAGCAGCAACCGGGACAGGGTAAATTCACCCCTCCACTTT

len: 13
abundance: few
j_gene: TRBJ2-2
d_gene: .
v_gene: TRBV10-1
CDR3aa: CASSPANTGELFF
CDR3nt: TGCGCCAGCAGTCCAGCGAACACCGGGGAGCTGTTTTTT

len: 13
abundance: many
j_gene: TRBJ2-3
d_gene: .
v_gene: TRBV18
CDR3aa: CASSLTLTDTQYF
CDR3nt: TGTGCCAGCTCACTAACCCTAACAGATACGCAGTATTTT

len: 16
abundance: .
j_gene: TRBJ2-2
d_gene: TRBD2
v_gene: TRBV27
CDR3aa: CASSYGGQRGSGELFF
CDR3nt: TGTGCCAGCAGTTACGGGGGTCAGCGGGGGTCCGGGGAGCTGTTTTTT

len: 14
abundance: .
j_gene: TRBJ2-5
d_gene: TRBD1
v_gene: TRBV3-1/TRBV3-2
CDR3aa: CASSQDDRGATQYF
CDR3nt: TGTGCCAGCAGCCAAGATGACAGGGGAGCGACCCAGTACTTC

len: 15
abundance: .
j_gene: TRBJ2-1
d_gene: TRBD1
v_gene: TRBV19
CDR3aa: CASSMGSGGIDEQFF
CDR3nt: TGTGCCAGTAGTATGGGGTCAGGGGGTATCGATGAGCAGTTCTTC

len: 14
abundance: once
j_gene: TRBJ2-1
d_gene: .
v_gene: TRBV28
CDR3aa: CASQSQQGNNEQFF
CDR3nt: TGTGCCAGCCAATCCCAACAGGGTAACAATGAGCAGTTCTTC

len: 15
abundance: .
j_gene: TRBJ2-3
d_gene: .
v_gene: TRBV9
CDR3aa: CASSARGGDTDTQYF
CDR3nt: TGTGCCAGCAGCGCCCGGGGCGGGGATACAGATACGCAGTATTTT

len: 15
abundance: once
j_gene: TRBJ1-3
d_gene: .
v_gene: TRBV7-9
CDR3aa: CASSQGLSSGNTIYF
CDR3nt: TGTGCCAGTTCCCAGGGTCTCAGCTCTGGAAACACCATATATTTT

len: 15
abundance: .
j_gene: TRBJ2-1
d_gene: .
v_gene: TRBV4-1
CDR3aa: CASSQDRARVLEQFF
CDR3nt: TGCGCCAGCAGCCAAGACCGCGCTCGGGTTCTTGAGCAGTTCTTC

len: 11
abundance: few
j_gene: TRBJ2-5
d_gene: .
v_gene: TRBV5-6
CDR3aa: CASSSQETQYF
CDR3nt: TGTGCCAGCAGCTCTCAAGAGACCCAGTACTTC

len: 14
abundance: .
j_gene: TRBJ1-4
d_gene: .
v_gene: TRBV28
CDR3aa: CASRSQGIKEKLFF
CDR3nt: TGTGCCAGCAGGTCACAGGGAATTAAGGAAAAACTGTTTTTT

len: 15
abundance: medium-sized
j_gene: TRBJ1-5
d_gene: .
v_gene: TRBV2
CDR3aa: CASSRERVGNQPQHF
CDR3nt: TGTGCCAGCTCCCGAGAGAGGGTCGGCAATCAGCCCCAGCATTTT

len: 14
abundance: .
j_gene: TRBJ2-2
d_gene: .
v_gene: TRBV5-1
CDR3aa: CASSVDSNTGELFF
CDR3nt: TGCGCCAGCAGCGTCGACTCAAACACCGGGGAGCTGTTTTTT

len: 16
abundance: .
j_gene: TRBJ2-6
d_gene: .
v_gene: TRBV5-1
CDR3aa: CASSLEGSSGANVLTF
CDR3nt: TGCGCCAGCAGCTTGGAAGGGAGCTCTGGGGCCAACGTCCTGACTTTC

len: 12
abundance: .
j_gene: TRBJ1-2
d_gene: .
v_gene: TRBV7-9
CDR3aa: CASSSVNYGYTF
CDR3nt: TGTGCCAGCAGCTCCGTTAACTATGGCTACACCTTC

len: 12
abundance: .
j_gene: TRBJ1-2
d_gene: .
v_gene: TRBV3-1/TRBV3-2
CDR3aa: CASSQGAYGYTF
CDR3nt: TGTGCCAGCAGCCAAGGGGCCTATGGCTACACCTTC